These T cell receptor beta chains were read from a single sample in a study of shared clonotypes between healthy human individuals. Clones were sequenced by immunoSEQ multiplex PCR, and TCRdb holds only the in-frame ones, with some missing. The data contain some 490,000 clones, almost 80% of them seen just once; the ten biggest clones take up around 11%. Sample: PBMCs. The receptors were gathered from a woman between 40 and 50 years old in good health. Some clones in this sample may be carry-over from other donors' samples. CDR3s include the opening cysteine and the closing phenylalanine or tryptophan. Fields, in order: J gene, V gene, D gene, clone size, CDR3 DNA, CDR3 protein. D genes are given only for firm matches. The size entry is marked missing in some rows and otherwise reads once, few, many or a size class.

>TRBJ2-1|TRBV18|TRBD1|many
TGTGCCAGCTCACCCGGGACAGGGGGTAATGAGCAGTTCTTC
CASSPGTGGNEQFF
>TRBJ2-1|TRBV4-2|TRBD2|.
TGTGCCAGCAGCCAAGCCGGGGCGGGAGGGCTGAATGAGCAGTTCTTC
CASSQAGAGGLNEQFF
>TRBJ1-2|TRBV11-2|.|.
TGTGCCAGCAGCTTCGACAGCGACCCTAACTATGGCTACACCTTC
CASSFDSDPNYGYTF
>TRBJ2-1|TRBV6-1|.|.
TGTGCCAGCAGCCCGATTAGAAATGAGCAGTTCTTC
CASSPIRNEQFF
>TRBJ2-1|TRBV27|.|.
TGTGCCAGCAGTTTATGGGGTCGCCAGTTCTTC
CASSLWGRQFF
>TRBJ2-1|TRBV9|.|.
TGTGCCAGCAGCGTAGTTCTTTCGGGTATTGAGCAGTTCTTC
CASSVVLSGIEQFF
>TRBJ2-1|TRBV18|TRBD2|.
TGTGCCAGCTCTAGTACCAGAGACGGGAGGGCCTTCGACAATGAGCAGTTCTTC
CASSSTRDGRAFDNEQFF
>TRBJ2-3|TRBV5-1|.|.
TGCGCCAGCAGCTTGGTAGCGCAGAGCACAGATACGCAGTATTTT
CASSLVAQSTDTQYF
>TRBJ2-7|TRBV6-6|.|.
TGTGCCAGCAGCCCGGCCATCTACGAGCAGTACTTC
CASSPAIYEQYF
>TRBJ2-1|TRBV29-1|TRBD2|.
TGCAGCGTTGACCCTAGCGGGTCCTACAATGAGCAGTTCTTC
CSVDPSGSYNEQFF
>TRBJ2-5|TRBV7-9|.|.
TGTGCCAGCAGCCCAGGACTGGGAGAGACCCAGTACTTC
CASSPGLGETQYF
>TRBJ2-6|TRBV11-2|.|.
TGTGCCAGCAGCTCCCCCTGGGGTCGGGGGGCGGGTGGGGCCAACGTCCTGACTTTC
CASSSPWGRGAGGANVLTF
>TRBJ2-7|TRBV2|.|.
TGTGCCAGCAGTGAACTCCGGGTCCAAGCGGGCGAGCAGTACTTC
CASSELRVQAGEQYF
>TRBJ1-5|TRBV27|.|.
TGTGCCAGCCAGAACGGACGGGGCAATCAGCCCCAGCATTTT
CASQNGRGNQPQHF
>TRBJ2-2|TRBV18|.|.
TGTGCCAGCTCACCACAGGGTGGCGGGACCGGGGAGCTGTTTTTT
CASSPQGGGTGELFF
>TRBJ2-6|TRBV7-8|.|.
TGTGCCAGCAGCTCCTCTCCGGGGGCTGGGGCCAACGTCCTGACTTTC
CASSSSPGAGANVLTF
>TRBJ2-2|TRBV30|TRBD1|many
TGTGCCTGGAGCCTTTCGGACAGGGACACCGGGGAGCTGTTTTTT
CAWSLSDRDTGELFF
>TRBJ2-7|TRBV6-5|.|once
TGTGCCAGCAGTTACGGGCTGGACTACGAGCAGTACTTC
CASSYGLDYEQYF
>TRBJ1-2|TRBV4-3|.|.
TGCGCCAGCAGCCAAGACGTAGGGTGGAACTATGGCTACACCTTC
CASSQDVGWNYGYTF
>TRBJ1-2|TRBV5-4|.|few
TGTGCCAGCAGCTTGGACAGATGGGCTGGCTACACCTTC
CASSLDRWAGYTF
>TRBJ2-1|TRBV28|TRBD1|many
TGTGCCAGCAGAGTACCGGGACAGGGGTACAATGAGCAGTTCTTC
CASRVPGQGYNEQFF
>TRBJ2-3|TRBV4-1|TRBD2|.
TGCGCCAGCAGCCTAAGACTAGCGGTCACAGATACGCAGTATTTT
CASSLRLAVTDTQYF
>TRBJ2-3|TRBV7-2|TRBD1|.
TGTGCCAGCAGCTTAGCAGTAGGGACAGGGGGCCGGTGGGCAGATACGCAGTATTTT
CASSLAVGTGGRWADTQYF
>TRBJ2-5|TRBV4-2|TRBD1|.
TGTGCCAGCAGCCAAGGGGACAGGGGGGAGACCCAGTACTTC
CASSQGDRGETQYF
>TRBJ2-2|TRBV6-6|.|few
TGTGCCACCACGAGCACGTCGAACACCGGGGAGCTGTTTTTT
CATTSTSNTGELFF
>TRBJ1-1|TRBV2|.|.
TGTGCCAGCACGGGCGAGGGCCGCACTGAAGCTTTCTTT
CASTGEGRTEAFF
>TRBJ2-3|TRBV9|TRBD2|.
TGTGCCAGCAGCTCATTGACTAGCGGGAGAGGTACAGATACGCAGTATTTT
CASSSLTSGRGTDTQYF
>TRBJ1-6|TRBV30|.|.
TGTGCCTGGACCGGGACGGGAAATTCACCCCTCCACTTT
CAWTGTGNSPLHF
>TRBJ1-3|TRBV6-1|TRBD1|once
TGTGCCAGCAACCGACAGGGGTCTGGAAACACCATATATTTT
CASNRQGSGNTIYF
>TRBJ1-4|TRBV11-2|TRBD1|.
TGTGCCAGCAGCACGCGCGACGAGGGGGCTGGCGAAAAACTGTTTTTT
CASSTRDEGAGEKLFF
>TRBJ1-5|TRBV7-2|.|.
TGTGCCAGCAGCTCCCCGGGAGTCAATCAGCCCCAGCATTTT
CASSSPGVNQPQHF
>TRBJ2-1|TRBV5-8|TRBD2|.
TGTGCCAGCAGCTTGGTAATAGGGACTAGCGGGAGGGCGGATGAGCAGTTCTTC
CASSLVIGTSGRADEQFF
>TRBJ2-3|TRBV7-6|TRBD2|.
TGTGCCAGCAGCTTAATGAGCGGGGTCCTCACAGATACGCAGTATTTT
CASSLMSGVLTDTQYF
>TRBJ2-5|TRBV2|.|.
TGTGCCAGCAGGGACAGTCAAGAGACCCAGTACTTC
CASRDSQETQYF
>TRBJ2-1|TRBV4-3|TRBD2|many
TGCGCCAGCAGCCAAGGTCTAGCGGGAGTCAATGAGCAGTTCTTC
CASSQGLAGVNEQFF
>TRBJ2-6|TRBV19|.|.
TGTGCCAGTAGTATGCCCGGGGCTGGGGCCAACGTCCTGACTTTC
CASSMPGAGANVLTF
>TRBJ2-3|TRBV27|.|few
TGTGCCAGCAAGAAGGTGGACTTCACCAAAGATACGCAGTATTTT
CASKKVDFTKDTQYF
>TRBJ2-3|TRBV28|.|.
TGTGCCAGCAGCCGGCGGACAGATACGCAGTATTTT
CASSRRTDTQYF
>TRBJ2-7|TRBV2|TRBD2|.
TGTGCCAGCAGGGCGGGAGCCCACTACGAGCAGTACTTC
CASRAGAHYEQYF